The rows below give T cell receptor beta chains drawn from one sample of a study of cytomegalovirus exposure and HLA in healthy donors. The assay was immunoSEQ multiplex PCR, and TCRdb's table has in-frame clones only and misses some. Of about 330,000 clones in the sample, around 90% are singletons; the top ten hold approximately 1%. Specimen: PBMCs. The source of these receptors is a woman aged 25 to 39 in good health and CMV-seropositive. Both conserved end residues are part of each CDR3. Fields, in order: J gene, V gene, clone size, D gene, CDR3 protein, CDR3 DNA. A D gene is named only where the DNA matches it firmly. Only some rows state a clone size, as once, few, many or a class for expanded clones.

>TRBJ1-6|TRBV27|-|TRBD1
CASSSTKLLQGAYNSPLHF
TGTGCCAGCAGTTCAACAAAATTACTACAGGGGGCCTATAATTCACCCCTCCACTTT
>TRBJ1-2|TRBV15|-|-
CATSRDRSNYGYTF
TGTGCCACCAGCAGAGATCGCAGTAACTATGGCTACACCTTC
>TRBJ2-7|TRBV5-1|-|-
CASSLEMGGSRTYEQYF
TGCGCCAGCAGCTTGGAGATGGGGGGATCGAGGACCTACGAGCAGTACTTC
>TRBJ1-1|TRBV30|-|-
CAWSVGFEVMNTEAFF
TGTGCCTGGAGTGTAGGATTCGAAGTCATGAACACTGAAGCTTTCTTT
>TRBJ2-7|TRBV5-1|-|TRBD2
CASSPSSGRGEQYF
TGCGCCAGCAGCCCGTCTAGCGGGAGGGGCGAGCAGTACTTC
>TRBJ1-1|TRBV7-6|-|-
CASSSRGDMNTEAFF
TGTGCCAGCAGCTCAAGAGGAGACATGAACACTGAAGCTTTCTTT
>TRBJ1-5|TRBV15|-|-
CATSSAGKYSNQPQHF
TGTGCCACCAGCAGTGCGGGAAAATATAGCAATCAGCCCCAGCATTTT
>TRBJ1-2|TRBV10-3|-|TRBD1
CAISEPGTAYGYTF
TGTGCCATCAGTGAGCCCGGGACAGCTTATGGCTACACCTTC
>TRBJ2-5|TRBV7-3|-|TRBD2
CASSLQRGPQETQYF
TGTGCCAGCAGCTTACAGCGGGGACCACAAGAGACCCAGTACTTC
>TRBJ1-1|TRBV30|-|-
CAWRRTPNTEAFF
TGTGCCTGGAGAAGGACACCGAACACTGAAGCTTTCTTT
>TRBJ1-2|TRBV25-1|-|-
CATGRDYGYTF
TGTGCCACGGGACGGGACTATGGCTACACCTTC
>TRBJ2-7|TRBV5-1|-|-
CASSHTGSYEQYF
TGCGCCAGCAGCCATACAGGTTCCTACGAGCAGTACTTC
>TRBJ2-2|TRBV6-5|-|-
CASSYGRGPFQLFF
TGTGCCAGCAGTTACGGCAGGGGCCCCTTCCAGCTGTTTTTT
>TRBJ2-5|TRBV27|-|-
CASTRLRGRLLQETQYF
TGTGCCAGCACGCGACTCCGGGGGCGGCTATTACAAGAGACCCAGTACTTC
>TRBJ1-2|TRBV9|-|-
CASSVGRANGYTF
TGTGCCAGCAGCGTGGGCAGGGCTAATGGCTACACCTTC
>TRBJ1-2|TRBV9|once|TRBD1
CASSVRSDRGSISTF
TGTGCCAGCAGCGTAAGGTCCGACAGGGGGTCAATTTCCACCTTC
>TRBJ2-1|TRBV29-1|-|-
CSGSGNNEQFF
TGCAGCGGATCAGGGAACAATGAGCAGTTCTTC
>TRBJ2-1|TRBV20-1|-|-
CSATKVDEQFF
TGCAGTGCTACTAAAGTCGATGAGCAGTTCTTC
>TRBJ1-2|TRBV27|once|-
CASSGTSGNYGYTF
TGTGCCAGCAGCGGAACGAGCGGGAACTATGGCTACACCTTC
>TRBJ1-4|TRBV11-1|-|TRBD1
CASSFNRGTNEKLFF
TGTGCCAGCAGCTTTAACAGGGGGACTAATGAAAAACTGTTTTTT
>TRBJ2-7|TRBV27|-|-
CASSRRLPRGYEQYF
TGTGCCAGCAGTCGCCGGCTACCACGGGGCTACGAGCAGTACTTC
>TRBJ2-7|TRBV28|-|-
CASSQLDEQYF
TGTGCCAGCAGTCAATTGGACGAGCAGTACTTC
>TRBJ2-3|TRBV27|-|-
CASSLWAGGTDTQYF
TGTGCCAGCAGTTTATGGGCCGGGGGCACAGATACGCAGTATTTT
>TRBJ2-7|TRBV27|-|-
CASSSALLAVQAEQYF
TGTGCCAGCAGTTCCGCACTCCTAGCAGTTCAGGCCGAGCAGTACTTC
>TRBJ2-1|TRBV19|-|TRBD1
CASSIRGQYNEQFF
TGTGCCAGTAGTATTAGGGGGCAGTACAATGAGCAGTTCTTC
>TRBJ2-7|TRBV4-1|-|TRBD2
CASSHQAGEMYEQYF
TGCGCCAGCAGCCACCAAGCGGGAGAAATGTACGAGCAGTACTTC
>TRBJ1-5|TRBV28|-|TRBD1
CASSRTGGRHQPQHF
TGTGCCAGCAGTCGGACAGGGGGCAGACATCAGCCCCAGCATTTT
>TRBJ2-7|TRBV19|-|TRBD1
CASSTGTVSYEQYF
TGTGCCAGTAGCACCGGGACAGTCTCCTACGAGCAGTACTTC
>TRBJ1-2|TRBV5-6|-|-
CASSSAGVIGYTF
TGTGCCAGCAGCTCAGCAGGGGTAATCGGCTACACCTTC
>TRBJ1-3|TRBV5-5|-|-
CASSLGGGGNTIYF
TGTGCCAGCAGCTTGGGAGGGGGTGGAAACACCATATATTTT
>TRBJ2-3|TRBV7-6|-|-
CASSPRTATDTQYF
TGTGCCAGCAGCCCCCGGACGGCGACAGATACGCAGTATTTT
>TRBJ2-5|TRBV11-3|-|-
CASSQGHGETQYF
TGTGCCAGCAGCCAAGGACATGGGGAGACCCAGTACTTC
>TRBJ2-7|TRBV19|-|TRBD1
CASSIGAGGYEQYF
TGTGCCAGTAGTATCGGGGCAGGGGGCTACGAGCAGTACTTC
>TRBJ2-7|TRBV9|-|TRBD2
CASSQYSGSYYEQYF
TGTGCCAGCAGTCAGTATAGCGGGAGTTATTACGAGCAGTACTTC
>TRBJ2-7|TRBV5-6|-|TRBD2
CASSLGPGLAGRSSYEQYF
TGTGCCAGCAGCTTGGGCCCGGGACTAGCGGGTAGGAGCTCCTACGAGCAGTACTTC
>TRBJ1-1|TRBV27|-|TRBD1
CASSFGTGNTEAFF
TGTGCCAGCAGTTTCGGGACAGGGAACACTGAAGCTTTCTTT
>TRBJ2-1|TRBV6-1|few|-
CASSDGGRGNEQFF
TGTGCCAGCAGTGACGGGGGGCGAGGCAATGAGCAGTTCTTC
>TRBJ1-3|TRBV5-6|-|-
CASSDISGARAFSGNTIYF
TGTGCCAGCAGCGATATCAGTGGGGCTAGGGCCTTCTCTGGAAACACCATATATTTT
>TRBJ2-7|TRBV28|-|-
CASSSGRRVGYF
TGTGCCAGCAGCTCTGGACGGAGGGTTGGGTACTTC
>TRBJ2-1|TRBV27|-|TRBD1
CASSQGAPSYNEQFF
TGTGCCAGCAGTCAGGGGGCCCCCTCCTACAATGAGCAGTTCTTC
>TRBJ2-1|TRBV4-1|-|TRBD2
CASSQGGGGRYNEQFF
TGCGCCAGCAGCCAAGGCGGGGGGGGCCGCTACAATGAGCAGTTCTTC
>TRBJ1-1|TRBV28|-|-
CASSPGGGVPAFF
TGTGCCAGCAGCCCCGGCGGTGGGGTACCAGCTTTCTTT